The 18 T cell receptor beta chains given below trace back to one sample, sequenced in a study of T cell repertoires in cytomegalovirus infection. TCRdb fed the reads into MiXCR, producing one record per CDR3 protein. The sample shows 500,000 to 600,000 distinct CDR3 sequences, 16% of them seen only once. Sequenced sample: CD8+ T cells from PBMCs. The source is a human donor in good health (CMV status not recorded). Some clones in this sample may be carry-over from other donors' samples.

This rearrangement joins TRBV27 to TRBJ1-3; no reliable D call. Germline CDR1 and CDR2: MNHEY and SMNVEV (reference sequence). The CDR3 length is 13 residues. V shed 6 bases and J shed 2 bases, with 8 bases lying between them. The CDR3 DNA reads TGTGCCAGCAGACGAAGTACTGGAAACACCATATATTTT. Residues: CASRRSTGNTIYF.

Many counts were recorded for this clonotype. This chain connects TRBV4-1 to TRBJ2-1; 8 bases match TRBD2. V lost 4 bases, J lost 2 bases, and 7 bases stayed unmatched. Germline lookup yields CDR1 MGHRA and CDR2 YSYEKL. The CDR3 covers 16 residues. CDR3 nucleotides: TGCGCCAGCAGCCCACCGGGACTAGGGACCTACAATGAGCAGTTCTTC. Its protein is CASSPPGLGTYNEQFF.

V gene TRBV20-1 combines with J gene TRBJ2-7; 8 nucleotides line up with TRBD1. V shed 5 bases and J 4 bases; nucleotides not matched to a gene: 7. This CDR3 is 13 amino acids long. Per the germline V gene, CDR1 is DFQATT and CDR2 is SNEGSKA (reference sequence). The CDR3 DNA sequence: TGCAGTGCTGGCGACAGGGGACGTTACGAGCAGTACTTC. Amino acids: CSAGDRGRYEQYF.

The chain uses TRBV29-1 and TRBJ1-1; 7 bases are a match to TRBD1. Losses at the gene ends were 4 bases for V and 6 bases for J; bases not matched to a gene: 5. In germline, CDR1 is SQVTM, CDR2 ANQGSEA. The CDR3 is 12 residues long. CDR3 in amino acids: CSVGQGNPEAFF. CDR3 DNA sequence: TGCAGCGTTGGACAGGGTAATCCTGAAGCTTTCTTT.

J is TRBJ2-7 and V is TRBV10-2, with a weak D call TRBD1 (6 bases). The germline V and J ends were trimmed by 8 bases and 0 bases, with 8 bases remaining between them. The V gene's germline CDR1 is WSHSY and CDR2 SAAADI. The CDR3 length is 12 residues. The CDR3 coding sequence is TGCGCCAGCGGGGGACACTCCTACGAGCAGTACTTC. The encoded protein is CASGGHSYEQYF.

The CDR3 spells CSAQNVGDVQETQYF. The CDR3 DNA sequence: TGCAGTGCGCAAAACGTCGGGGATGTGCAAGAGACCCAGTACTTC. The chain combines TRBV20-1 with TRBJ2-5; a possible D gene is TRBD2 (5 bases). CDR1 is DFQATT, CDR2 SNEGSKA, per germline (reference sequence). There are 15 residues in the CDR3. Deletions cut 6 bases from V and 2 bases from J, with 19 bases between.

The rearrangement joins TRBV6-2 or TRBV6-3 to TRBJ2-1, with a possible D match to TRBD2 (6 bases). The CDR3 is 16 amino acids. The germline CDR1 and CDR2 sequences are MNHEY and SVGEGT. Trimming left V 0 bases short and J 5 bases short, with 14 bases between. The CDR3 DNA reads TGTGCCAGCAGTTACTCAGGAGGGAAGGAGGACAATGAGCAGTTCTTC. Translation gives CASSYSGGKEDNEQFF.

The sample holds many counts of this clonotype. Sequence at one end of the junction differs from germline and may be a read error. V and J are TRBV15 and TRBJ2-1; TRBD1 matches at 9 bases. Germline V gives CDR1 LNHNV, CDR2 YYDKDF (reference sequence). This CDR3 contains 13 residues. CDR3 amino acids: CATSNRDRDEQFF. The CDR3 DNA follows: TGTGCCACCAGCAACCGGGACAGGGATGAACAGTTCTTC.

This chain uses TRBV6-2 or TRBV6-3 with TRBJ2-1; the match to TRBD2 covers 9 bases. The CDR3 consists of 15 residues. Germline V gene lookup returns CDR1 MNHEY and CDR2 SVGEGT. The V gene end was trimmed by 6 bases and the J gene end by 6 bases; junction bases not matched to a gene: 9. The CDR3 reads CASSPRGGQGNEQFF. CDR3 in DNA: TGTGCCAGCAGCCCGCGGGGGGGCCAAGGCAATGAGCAGTTCTTC.

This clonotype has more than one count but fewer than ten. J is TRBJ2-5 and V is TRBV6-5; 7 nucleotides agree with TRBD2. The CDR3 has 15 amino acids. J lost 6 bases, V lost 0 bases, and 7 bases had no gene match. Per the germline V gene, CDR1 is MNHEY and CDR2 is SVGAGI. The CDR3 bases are TGTGCCAGCAGTTACTCGAGCCTGGGAGGGAAGACCCAGTACTTC. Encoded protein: CASSYSSLGGKTQYF.

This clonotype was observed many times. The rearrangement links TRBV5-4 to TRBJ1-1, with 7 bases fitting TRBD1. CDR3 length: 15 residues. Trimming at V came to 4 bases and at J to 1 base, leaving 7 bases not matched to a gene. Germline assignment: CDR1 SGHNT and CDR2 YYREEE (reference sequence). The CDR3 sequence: CASSEDRLANTEAFF. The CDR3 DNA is TGTGCCAGCAGCGAGGACAGGCTGGCGAACACTGAAGCTTTCTTT.

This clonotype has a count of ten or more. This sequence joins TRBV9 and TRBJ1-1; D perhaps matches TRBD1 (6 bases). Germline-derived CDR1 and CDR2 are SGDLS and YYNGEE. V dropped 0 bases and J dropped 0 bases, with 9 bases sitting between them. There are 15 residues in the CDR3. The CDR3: CASSVEGGMNTEAFF. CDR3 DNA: TGTGCCAGCAGCGTAGAGGGGGGTATGAACACTGAAGCTTTCTTT.

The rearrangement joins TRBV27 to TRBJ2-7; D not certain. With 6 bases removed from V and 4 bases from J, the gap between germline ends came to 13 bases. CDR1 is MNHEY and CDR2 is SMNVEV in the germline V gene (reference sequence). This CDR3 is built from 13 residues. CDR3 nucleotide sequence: TGTGCCAGCAGCACTGATGCTGGGTACGAGCAGTACTTC. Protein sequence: CASSTDAGYEQYF.

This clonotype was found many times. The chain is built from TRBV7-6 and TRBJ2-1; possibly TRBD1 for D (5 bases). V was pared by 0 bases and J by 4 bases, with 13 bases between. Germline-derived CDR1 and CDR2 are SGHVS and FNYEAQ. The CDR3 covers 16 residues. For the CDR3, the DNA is TGTGCCAGCAGCTTAGCTGGTACCAGGGTTTACAATGAGCAGTTCTTC. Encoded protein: CASSLAGTRVYNEQFF.

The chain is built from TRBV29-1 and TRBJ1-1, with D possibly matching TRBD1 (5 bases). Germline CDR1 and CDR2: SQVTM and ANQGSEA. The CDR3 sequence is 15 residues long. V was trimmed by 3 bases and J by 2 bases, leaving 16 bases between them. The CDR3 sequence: CSVEWEQGANTEAFF. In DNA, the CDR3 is TGCAGCGTTGAGTGGGAGCAGGGCGCAAACACTGAAGCTTTCTTT.

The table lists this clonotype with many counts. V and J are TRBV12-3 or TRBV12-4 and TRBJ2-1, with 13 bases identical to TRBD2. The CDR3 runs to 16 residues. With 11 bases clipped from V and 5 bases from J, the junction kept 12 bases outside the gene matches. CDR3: CASTGLAGEGHNEQFF. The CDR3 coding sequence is TGTGCCTCCACCGGACTAGCGGGAGAAGGGCACAATGAGCAGTTCTTC.

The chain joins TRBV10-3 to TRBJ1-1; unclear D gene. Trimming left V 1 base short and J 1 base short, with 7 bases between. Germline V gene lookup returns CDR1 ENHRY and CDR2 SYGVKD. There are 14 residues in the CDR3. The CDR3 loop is CAISEWQANTEAFF. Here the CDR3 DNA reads TGTGCCATCAGTGAGTGGCAGGCGAACACTGAAGCTTTCTTT.

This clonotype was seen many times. The CDR3: CASSRGQGRYEQYF. The CDR3 DNA follows: TGTGCCAGCAGCAGGGGACAGGGAAGGTACGAGCAGTACTTC. The gene calls are TRBV7-8 and TRBJ2-7; 9 nucleotides align to TRBD1. Looked up from germline, CDR1 is SGHVS and CDR2 is FQNEAQ. With 5 bases clipped from V and 4 bases from J, the junction kept 6 bases outside the gene matches. This CDR3 region has 14 residues.